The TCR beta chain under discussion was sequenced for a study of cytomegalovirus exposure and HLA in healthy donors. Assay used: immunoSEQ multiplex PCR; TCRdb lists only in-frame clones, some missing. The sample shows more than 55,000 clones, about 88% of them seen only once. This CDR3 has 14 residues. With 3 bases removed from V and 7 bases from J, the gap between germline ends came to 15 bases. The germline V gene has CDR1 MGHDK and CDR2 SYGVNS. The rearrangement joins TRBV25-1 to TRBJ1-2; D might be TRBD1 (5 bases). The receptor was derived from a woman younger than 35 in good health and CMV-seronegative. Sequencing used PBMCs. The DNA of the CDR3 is TGTGCCAGCAGTGACCAGGGACTCTTGGGTGGCTACACCTTC. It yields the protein CASSDQGLLGGYTF.